This T cell receptor (beta chain) was obtained from a study of blood T cell repertoires in COVID-19. Overall study context: Sample material is recorded as cDNA or gDNA derived from T cells, B-cell-depleted T cells, or PBMCs.

Sequenced by immunoSEQ multiplex PCR; TCRdb stores in-frame clones only, minus some. Among roughly 280,000 clones, more than 85% were seen once, and the ten largest hold approximately 4%. V lost 2 bases, J lost 7 bases, and 9 bases lay in between. CDR1 is GTSNPN, CDR2 SVGIG, per germline (reference sequence). The CDR3 spans 12 residues. The chain combines TRBV30 with TRBJ2-1, with D hard to call. The TCR comes from a man between 18 and 29 years old with active or convalescent COVID-19. The sequenced sample consisted of peripheral blood. The CDR3 loop is CAWSRGENEQFF. In nucleotides, the CDR3 is TGTGCCTGGAGTCGAGGAGAGAATGAGCAGTTCTTC.